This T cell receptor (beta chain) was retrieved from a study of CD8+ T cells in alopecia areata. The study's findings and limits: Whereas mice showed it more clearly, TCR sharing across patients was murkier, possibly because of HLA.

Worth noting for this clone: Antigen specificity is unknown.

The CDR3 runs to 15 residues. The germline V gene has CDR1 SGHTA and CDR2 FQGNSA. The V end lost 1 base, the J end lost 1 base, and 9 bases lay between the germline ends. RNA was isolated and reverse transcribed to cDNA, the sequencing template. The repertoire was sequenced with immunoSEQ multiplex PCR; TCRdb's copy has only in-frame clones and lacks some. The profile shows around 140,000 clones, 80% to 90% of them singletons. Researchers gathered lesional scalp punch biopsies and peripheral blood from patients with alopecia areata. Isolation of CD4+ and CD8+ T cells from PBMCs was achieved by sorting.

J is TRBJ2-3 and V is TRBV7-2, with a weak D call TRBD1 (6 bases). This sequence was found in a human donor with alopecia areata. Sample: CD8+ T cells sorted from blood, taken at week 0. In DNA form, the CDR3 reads TGTGCCAGCAGCTTAGGGGGGCCAGGCACAGATACGCAGTATTTT. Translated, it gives CASSLGGPGTDTQYF.